The T cell receptor beta chain described here comes from a study of OX40 agonist ivuxolimab in advanced cancers. The method was immunoSEQ multiplex PCR; TCRdb's version includes in-frame clones alone and lacks a portion of them. The sample contains about 12,000 clones, about 81% of which appear only once. The CDR3 covers 13 residues. Deletions cut 3 bases from V and 3 bases from J, with 5 bases between. Germline CDR1 reads LGHNA; CDR2 reads YSLEER. A remark on this clone: Its antigen is as yet unknown.

General study results and limits: The mean number of expanded clones was higher in CD8+ T cells than in CD4+.

The sequence derives from an adult with an advanced solid tumor such as melanoma, head and neck, liver or kidney cancer. Sequenced here: CD4+ or CD8+ T cells sorted from blood, sampled in a trial of the OX40 agonist ivuxolimab. V gene TRBV4-3 combines with J gene TRBJ2-2; D gene unclear. This CDR3 reads CASSQADTGELFF. CDR3 DNA sequence: TGCGCCAGCAGCCAGGCAGACACCGGGGAGCTGTTTTTT.